This T cell receptor beta chain came from a study of blood T cell repertoires in COVID-19. Study-level background: The United States, Italy and Spain supplied acute and convalescent COVID-19 samples.

The CDR3 contains 11 residues. Trimming took 6 bases from V and 5 from J, leaving 10 bases between them. Germline CDR1 is DFQATT and CDR2 is SNEGSKA (reference sequence). Authors' data handling: From reference gene primer amplification, estimates of nucleated cell counts were derived. Only in-frame clones appear in the TCRdb table, and some are missing; sequencing was by immunoSEQ multiplex PCR. D and trimming were read from the DNA, whereas the V and J calls and clone size are those reported in that table. The repertoire has some 15,000 clones, approximately 88% of them found once; the top ten carry roughly 8.5%. This clone was counted once.

The chain uses TRBV20-1 and TRBJ2-5; no firm D call. The sample consisted of peripheral blood. This receptor was identified in a human donor in a cohort sampled during active COVID-19. CDR3 coding DNA: TGCAGTGCCGGGTCGCGGGAGACCCAGTACTTC. It is translated as CSAGSRETQYF.